This TCR beta chain was sequenced in a study of response to subunit inactivated influenza vaccine. Germline V CDR1 and CDR2: DFQATT, SNEGSKA (reference sequence). There are 16 residues in the CDR3. The ends lost 0 bases at V and 10 bases at J; junction bases unmatched: 14. TCRdb re-analysed the RT-PCR reads in MiXCR, keeping a single row per CDR3 protein. Of hundreds of thousands of distinct CDR3 sequences in the sample, roughly 22% were seen once. The sequence came from a man aged 50 to 69 who received an inactivated influenza vaccine. The chain carries TRBV20-1 and TRBJ1-4; 7 bases line up with TRBD1. The material sequenced was PBMCs from blood, taken about 20 months after vaccination. The CDR3 loop is CSARDDLRGLFVKLFF. The CDR3 nucleotides are TGCAGTGCTAGAGATGACCTTAGGGGGCTATTTGTAAAACTGTTTTTT.